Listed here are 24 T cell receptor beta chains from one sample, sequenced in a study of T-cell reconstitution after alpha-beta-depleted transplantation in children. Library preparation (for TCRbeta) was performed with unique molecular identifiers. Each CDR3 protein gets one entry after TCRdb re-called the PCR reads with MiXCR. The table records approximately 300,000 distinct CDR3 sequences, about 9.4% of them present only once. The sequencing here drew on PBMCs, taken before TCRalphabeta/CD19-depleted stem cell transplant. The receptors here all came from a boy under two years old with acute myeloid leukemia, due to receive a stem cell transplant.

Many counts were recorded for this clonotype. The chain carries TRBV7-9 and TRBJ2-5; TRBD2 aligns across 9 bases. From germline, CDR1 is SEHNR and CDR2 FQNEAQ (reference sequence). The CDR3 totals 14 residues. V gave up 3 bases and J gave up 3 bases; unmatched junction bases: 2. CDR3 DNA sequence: TGTGCCAGCAGCTTGCGGGAGGGAGAAGAGACCCAGTACTTC. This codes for CASSLREGEETQYF.

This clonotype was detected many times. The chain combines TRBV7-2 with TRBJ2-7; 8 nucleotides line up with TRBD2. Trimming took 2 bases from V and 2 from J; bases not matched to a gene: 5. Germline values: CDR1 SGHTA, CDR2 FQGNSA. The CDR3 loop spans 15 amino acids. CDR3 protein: CASSLPSGSTYEQYF. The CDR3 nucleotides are TGTGCCAGCAGCTTACCCAGCGGGAGCACCTACGAGCAGTACTTC.

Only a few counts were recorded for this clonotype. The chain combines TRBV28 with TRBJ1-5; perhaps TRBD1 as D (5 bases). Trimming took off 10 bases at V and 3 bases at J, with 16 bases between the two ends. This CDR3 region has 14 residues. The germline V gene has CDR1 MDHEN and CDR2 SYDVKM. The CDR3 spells CATTLAGTNQPQHF. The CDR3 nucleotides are TGTGCCACCACTTTGGCAGGGACCAATCAGCCCCAGCATTTT.

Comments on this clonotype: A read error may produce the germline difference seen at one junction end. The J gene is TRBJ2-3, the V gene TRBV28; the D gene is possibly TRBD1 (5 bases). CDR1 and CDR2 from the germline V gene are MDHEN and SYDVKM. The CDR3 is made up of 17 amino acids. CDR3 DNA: TGTGTCAGCAGTTTTCCCAAGTCAGGGCTGAGCACAGATACGCAGTATTTT. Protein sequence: CVSSFPKSGLSTDTQYF.

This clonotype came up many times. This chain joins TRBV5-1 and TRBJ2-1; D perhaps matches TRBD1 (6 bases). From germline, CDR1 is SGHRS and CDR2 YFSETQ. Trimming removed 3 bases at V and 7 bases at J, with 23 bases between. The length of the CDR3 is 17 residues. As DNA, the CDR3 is TGCGCCAGCAGCTCAGATCAGGGGTACCCACTTGGAAATGAGCAGTTCTTC. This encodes CASSSDQGYPLGNEQFF.

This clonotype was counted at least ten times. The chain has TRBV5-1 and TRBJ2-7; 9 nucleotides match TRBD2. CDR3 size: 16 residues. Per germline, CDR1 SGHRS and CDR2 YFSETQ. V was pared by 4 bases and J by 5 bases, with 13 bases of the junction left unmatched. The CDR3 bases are TGCGCCAGCAGCGTGGAATCTAGCGGGATCCTTGACGAGCAGTACTTC. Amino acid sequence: CASSVESSGILDEQYF. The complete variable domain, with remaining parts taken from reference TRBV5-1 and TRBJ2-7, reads KAGVTQTPRYLIKTRGQQVTLSCSPISGHRSVSWYQQTPGQGLQFLFEYFSETQRNKGNFPGRFSGRQFSNSRSEMNVSTLELGDSALYLCASSVESSGILDEQYFGPGTRLTVT.

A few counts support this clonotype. The CDR3 region has the DNA TGTGCCAGCAGTTTAGAAAGGGGGGTGGCCTCTGGGGCCAACGTCCTGACTTTC. Its translation is CASSLERGVASGANVLTF. The V and J genes are TRBV12-3 or TRBV12-4 and TRBJ2-6, with D tentatively TRBD1 or TRBD2 (6 bases each). The length of the CDR3 is 18 residues. Trimming cost V 1 base and J 0 bases, with 13 bases left between them.

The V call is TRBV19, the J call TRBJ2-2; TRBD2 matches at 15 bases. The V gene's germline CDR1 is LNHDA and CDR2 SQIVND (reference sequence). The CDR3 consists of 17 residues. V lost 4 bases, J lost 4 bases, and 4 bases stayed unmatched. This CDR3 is CASSTGLAGGPTGELFF. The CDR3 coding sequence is TGTGCCAGTAGTACCGGACTAGCGGGAGGGCCCACCGGGGAGCTGTTTTTT.

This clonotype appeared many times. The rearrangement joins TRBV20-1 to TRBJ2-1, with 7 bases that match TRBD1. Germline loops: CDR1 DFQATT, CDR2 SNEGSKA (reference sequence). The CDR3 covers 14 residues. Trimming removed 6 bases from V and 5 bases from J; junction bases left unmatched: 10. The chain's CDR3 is CSARRDSLDNEQFF. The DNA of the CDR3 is TGCAGTGCGAGACGGGACAGCCTTGACAATGAGCAGTTCTTC.

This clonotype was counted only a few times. The CDR3 spells CASSLGGTAQETQYF. The CDR3 DNA reads as TGTGCCAGCAGCTTAGGGGGGACAGCTCAAGAGACCCAGTACTTC. The chain carries TRBV7-7 and TRBJ2-5, with 7 bases that match TRBD1. The CDR3 length is 15 residues. Looked up from germline, CDR1 is SSHAT and CDR2 is FNYEAQ (reference sequence). The J segment lost 2 bases and the V segment lost 1 base, leaving 4 bases of the junction unmatched.

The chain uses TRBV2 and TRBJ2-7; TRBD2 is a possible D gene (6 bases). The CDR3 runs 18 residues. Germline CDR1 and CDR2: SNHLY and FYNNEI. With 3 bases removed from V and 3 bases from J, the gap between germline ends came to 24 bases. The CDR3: CASSDGFGVRDFYYEQYF. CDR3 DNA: TGTGCCAGCAGTGATGGATTTGGGGTTAGGGACTTTTACTACGAGCAGTACTTC.

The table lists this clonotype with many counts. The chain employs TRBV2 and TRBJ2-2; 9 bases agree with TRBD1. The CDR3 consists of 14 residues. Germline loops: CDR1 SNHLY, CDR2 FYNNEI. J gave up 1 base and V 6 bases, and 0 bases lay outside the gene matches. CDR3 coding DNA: TGTGCCAGCAGGGACAGGGGGAACACCGGGGAGCTGTTTTTT. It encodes CASRDRGNTGELFF.

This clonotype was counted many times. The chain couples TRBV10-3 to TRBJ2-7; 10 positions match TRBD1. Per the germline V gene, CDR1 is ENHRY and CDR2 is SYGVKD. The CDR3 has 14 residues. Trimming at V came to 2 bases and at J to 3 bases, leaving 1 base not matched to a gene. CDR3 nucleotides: TGTGCCATCAGTGAGGGGACAGGGGTCTACGAGCAGTACTTC. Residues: CAISEGTGVYEQYF.

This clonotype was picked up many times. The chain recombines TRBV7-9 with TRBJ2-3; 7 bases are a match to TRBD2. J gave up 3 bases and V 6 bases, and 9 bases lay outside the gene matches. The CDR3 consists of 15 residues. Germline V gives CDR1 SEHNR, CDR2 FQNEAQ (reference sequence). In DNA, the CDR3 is TGTGCCAGCAGTCCCTCTAGCGGAGGAACAGATACGCAGTATTTT. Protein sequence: CASSPSSGGTDTQYF.

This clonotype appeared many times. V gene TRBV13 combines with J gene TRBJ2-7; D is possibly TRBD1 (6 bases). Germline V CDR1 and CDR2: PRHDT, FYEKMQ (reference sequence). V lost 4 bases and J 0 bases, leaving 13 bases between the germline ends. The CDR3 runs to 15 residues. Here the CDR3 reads CASSSNRDNSYEQYF. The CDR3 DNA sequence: TGTGCCAGCAGCTCCAACCGGGACAACTCCTACGAGCAGTACTTC.

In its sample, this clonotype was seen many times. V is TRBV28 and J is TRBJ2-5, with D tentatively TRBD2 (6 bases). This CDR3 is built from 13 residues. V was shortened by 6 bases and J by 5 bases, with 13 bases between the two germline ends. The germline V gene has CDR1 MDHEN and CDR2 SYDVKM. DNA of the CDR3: TGTGCCAGCAGATCGGAGGGACCCGAGACCCAGTACTTC. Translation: CASRSEGPETQYF.

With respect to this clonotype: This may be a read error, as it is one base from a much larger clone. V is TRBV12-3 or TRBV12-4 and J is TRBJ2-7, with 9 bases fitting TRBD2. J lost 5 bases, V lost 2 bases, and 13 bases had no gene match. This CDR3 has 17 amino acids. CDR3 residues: CASSLRTGGRAPNEQYF. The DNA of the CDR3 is TGTGCCAGCAGTTTAAGGACTGGCGGGAGGGCCCCCAACGAGCAGTACTTC.

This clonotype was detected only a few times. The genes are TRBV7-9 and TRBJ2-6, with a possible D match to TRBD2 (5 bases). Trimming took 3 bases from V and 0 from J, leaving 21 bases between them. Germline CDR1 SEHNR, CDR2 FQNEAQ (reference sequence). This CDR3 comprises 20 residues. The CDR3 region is CASSFAGGTGPSSGANVLTF. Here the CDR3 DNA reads TGTGCCAGCAGCTTCGCCGGAGGTACGGGCCCAAGCTCTGGGGCCAACGTCCTGACTTTC.

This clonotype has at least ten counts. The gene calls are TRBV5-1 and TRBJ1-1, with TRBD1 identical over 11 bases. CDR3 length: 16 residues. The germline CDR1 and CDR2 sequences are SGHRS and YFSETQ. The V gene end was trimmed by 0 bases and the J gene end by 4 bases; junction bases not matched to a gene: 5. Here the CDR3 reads CASSLGSGTGGTEAFF. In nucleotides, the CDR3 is TGCGCCAGCAGCTTGGGATCCGGGACAGGGGGCACTGAAGCTTTCTTT. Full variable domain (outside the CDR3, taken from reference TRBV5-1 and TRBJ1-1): KAGVTQTPRYLIKTRGQQVTLSCSPISGHRSVSWYQQTPGQGLQFLFEYFSETQRNKGNFPGRFSGRQFSNSRSEMNVSTLELGDSALYLCASSLGSGTGGTEAFFGQGTRLTVV.

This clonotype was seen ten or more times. The CDR3 DNA is TGTGCCAGCAGCTTGGGGGGCTTCTGGGAGCAGTACTTC. Translated: CASSLGGFWEQYF. This sequence joins TRBV5-6 and TRBJ2-7; tentative D call: TRBD1 (5 bases). Germline CDR1 and CDR2: SGHDT and YYEEEE. V lost 0 bases, J lost 7 bases, and 11 bases lay in between. The CDR3 consists of 13 residues.

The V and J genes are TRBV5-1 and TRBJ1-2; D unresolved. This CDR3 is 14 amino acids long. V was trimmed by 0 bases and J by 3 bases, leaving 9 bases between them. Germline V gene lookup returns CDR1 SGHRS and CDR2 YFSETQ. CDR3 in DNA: TGCGCCAGCAGCTTGGTCGGCCGGGACTATGGCTACACCTTC. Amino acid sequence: CASSLVGRDYGYTF.

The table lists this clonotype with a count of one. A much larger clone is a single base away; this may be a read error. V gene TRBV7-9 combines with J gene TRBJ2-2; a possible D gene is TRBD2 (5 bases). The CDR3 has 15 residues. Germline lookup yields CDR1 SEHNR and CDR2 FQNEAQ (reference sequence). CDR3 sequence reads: CASSSTADYTGEPFF. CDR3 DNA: TGTGCCAGCAGCTCCACCGCTGACTATACCGGGGAGCCGTTTTTT.

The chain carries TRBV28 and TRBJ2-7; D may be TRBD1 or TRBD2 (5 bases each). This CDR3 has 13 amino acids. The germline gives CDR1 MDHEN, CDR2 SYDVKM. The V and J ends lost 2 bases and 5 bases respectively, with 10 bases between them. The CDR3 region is CASSLRDANEQYF. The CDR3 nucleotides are TGTGCCAGCAGTTTACGGGACGCGAACGAGCAGTACTTC. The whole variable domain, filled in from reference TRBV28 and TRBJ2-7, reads DVKVTQSSRYLVKRTGEKVFLECVQDMDHENMFWYRQDPGLGLRLIYFSYDVKMKEKGDIPEGYSVSREKKERFSLILESASTNQTSMYLCASSLRDANEQYFGPGTRLTVT.

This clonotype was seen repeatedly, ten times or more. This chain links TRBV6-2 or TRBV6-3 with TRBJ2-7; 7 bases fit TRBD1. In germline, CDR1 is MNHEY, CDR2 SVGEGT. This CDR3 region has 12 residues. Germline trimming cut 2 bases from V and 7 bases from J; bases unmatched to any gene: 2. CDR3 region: CASSYDREEQYF. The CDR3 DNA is TGTGCCAGCAGTTACGACAGGGAAGAGCAGTACTTC.